A selection of T cell receptor beta chains follows, all from one sample in a study of control samples from healthy donors and cancer patients. TCRdb's table, derived via immunoSEQ multiplex PCR, lists solely in-frame clones and lacks some. The sample includes about 120,000 clones, more than 75% of them seen just once. Sequencing was performed on PBMCs. The receptors shown here come from a woman aged 55-69 years with lung cancer. The CDR3 runs from the conserved cysteine through the conserved F or W. The D gene is left open where the match is weak. Clone sizes are given selectively: once, few, many, or a class where the clone is expanded.

d_call	v_call	clone_size	j_call	cdr3_nt	cdr3_aa
-	TRBV3-1/TRBV3-2	-	TRBJ1-1	TGTGCCAGCAGCCAAGGGGGCCCGGGGATAGACACTGAAGCTTTCTTT	CASSQGGPGIDTEAFF
-	TRBV3-1/TRBV3-2	few	TRBJ1-2	TGTGCCAGCAGCCAAGCCAGGGTTGGCTACACCTTC	CASSQARVGYTF
TRBD1	TRBV25-1	-	TRBJ1-1	TGTGCCAGCAGTGAACAGGGGGCGGGGACTGAAGCTTTCTTT	CASSEQGAGTEAFF
TRBD1	TRBV30	-	TRBJ2-7	TGTGCCTGGAGTCCGGGACAGGGGTTAGGCGAGCAGTACTTC	CAWSPGQGLGEQYF
-	TRBV11-2	-	TRBJ1-2	TGTGCCAGCAGCCCCAGTGAGGGTCCCTATGGCTACACCTTC	CASSPSEGPYGYTF
TRBD2	TRBV29-1	-	TRBJ2-3	TGCAGCGTTGGGCTAGCGGGGGTTCCAGATACGCAGTATTTT	CSVGLAGVPDTQYF
-	TRBV5-1	-	TRBJ2-7	TGCGCCAGCAGCTTGGGAGGGACGGGGACCTACGAGCAGTACTTC	CASSLGGTGTYEQYF
-	TRBV18	-	TRBJ2-3	TGTGCCAGCTCACACTCGACAGAACGGGCAGATACGCAGTATTTT	CASSHSTERADTQYF
-	TRBV24-1	once	TRBJ1-4	TGTGCCACCAAGGCAACTAATGAAAAACTGTTTTTT	CATKATNEKLFF
-	TRBV10-3	-	TRBJ1-1	TGTGCCATCAGACCCCGACAGGAGAACACTGAAGCTTTCTTT	CAIRPRQENTEAFF
-	TRBV7-3	-	TRBJ1-2	TGTGCCAGCAGCTTAAGGTTTGCGGGGAGGGACGGCTACACCTTC	CASSLRFAGRDGYTF
-	TRBV5-4	-	TRBJ2-3	TGTGCCAGCAGCTTGGGTAGCACAGATACGCAGTATTTT	CASSLGSTDTQYF
-	TRBV2	-	TRBJ1-2	TGTGCCAGCAGGGTTCAGGGGAGGTATGGCTACACCTTC	CASRVQGRYGYTF
-	TRBV5-1	-	TRBJ1-3	TGCGCCAGCAGCTTGCGGGGGTTGGGAAACACCATATATTTT	CASSLRGLGNTIYF
-	TRBV19	-	TRBJ1-2	TGTGCCAGTACCCTTGGGGGGGAGAGACTGGACTATGGCTACACCTTC	CASTLGGERLDYGYTF
-	TRBV6-6	-	TRBJ2-3	TGTGCCAGCAGGGGCGATACTGGGGTTGTCACAGATACGCAGTATTTT	CASRGDTGVVTDTQYF
TRBD1	TRBV19	-	TRBJ1-5	TGTGCCAGTAATCTGGGACAGAATCAGCCCCAGCATTTT	CASNLGQNQPQHF
-	TRBV12-5	-	TRBJ1-1	TGTGCTAGTGGGAAAGACAGTTCGAGGGTCACTGAAGCTTTCTTT	CASGKDSSRVTEAFF
TRBD1	TRBV19	-	TRBJ1-5	TGTGCCAGTAGTATGGAGGGACAGGGATTTCAGCCCCAGCATTTT	CASSMEGQGFQPQHF
-	TRBV19	-	TRBJ1-5	TGTGCCAGTAGTGCTTCCATGGGCAATCAGCCCCAGCATTTT	CASSASMGNQPQHF
TRBD1	TRBV6-5	-	TRBJ2-7	TGTGCCAGCAGTTACCGGGACAGTAAGGCCTACGAGCAGTACTTC	CASSYRDSKAYEQYF
TRBD1	TRBV18	-	TRBJ1-1	TGTGCCAGCTCTATGAGGACAGGGACGAACACTGAAGCTTTCTTT	CASSMRTGTNTEAFF
-	TRBV7-2	-	TRBJ2-7	TGTGCCAGCAGCCAGGGGGGGATCTACGAGCAGTACTTC	CASSQGGIYEQYF
-	TRBV6-5	-	TRBJ1-2	TGTGCCAGCGAACTGGGTAACTATGGCTACACCTTC	CASELGNYGYTF
-	TRBV6-1	-	TRBJ1-1	TGTGCCAGCAGTGAAGTAACAGCCAATGAAGCTTTCTTT	CASSEVTANEAFF
-	TRBV7-6	-	TRBJ2-2	TGTGCCATATTAGGGGGCGGGAGGTCCCTGGACACCGGGGAGCTGTTTTTT	CAILGGGRSLDTGELFF
TRBD1	TRBV27	-	TRBJ1-2	TGTGCCAGCAGTTCCAGGGACAGGGGGCATGGCTACACCTTC	CASSSRDRGHGYTF
-	TRBV3-1/TRBV3-2	-	TRBJ1-2	TGTGCCAGCAGCCAAGCCGCGACCGACTATGGCTACACCTTC	CASSQAATDYGYTF
-	TRBV11-2	-	TRBJ1-3	TGTGCCAGCGGTGGCGGCTCTGGAAACACCATATATTTT	CASGGGSGNTIYF
-	TRBV2	-	TRBJ1-4	TGTGCCAGCAGTGTACCGGAGTATGAAAAACTGTTTTTT	CASSVPEYEKLFF
-	TRBV7-6	-	TRBJ1-3	TGTGCCAGCAGCTTAGTTAGCGATTCCCCTGGAAACACCATATATTTT	CASSLVSDSPGNTIYF